This T cell receptor (beta chain) was sequenced in a study of cytomegalovirus exposure and HLA in healthy donors. Study conclusions and caveats: The classifier reportedly diagnosed cytomegalovirus status with high specificity and sensitivity. TCR beta chains numbering approximately 150 were designated cytomegalovirus-associated. Equally common other TCR beta chains were less clonally expanded than HLA-associated ones, a later analysis found.

About this clone itself: No antigen is known for it.

PCR used 60 Vbeta primers and 13 Jbeta primers. Only in-frame clones appear in the TCRdb table, and some are missing; sequencing was by immunoSEQ multiplex PCR. Listed are roughly 60,000 clones; 3.6% falls within the top ten. The ends lost 6 bases at V and 0 bases at J; junction bases unmatched: 4. The germline CDR1 and CDR2 sequences are MNHNS and SASEGT. The CDR3 has 15 amino acids. Sequencing was done on a sample of PBMCs. V is TRBV6-1 and J is TRBJ2-7; 11 bases line up with TRBD2. The sequence was obtained from a woman between 18 and 30 years old in good health and CMV-seronegative. The CDR3 sequence is CASRTGTSGSYEQYF. The CDR3 DNA is TGTGCCAGCAGAACGGGGACTAGCGGCTCCTACGAGCAGTACTTC.